The following is a TCR beta chain sequence with its context. The table lists this clonotype with a few counts. Its recognized antigen is unknown. The sample holds no much larger clone one base away, and base qualities are not on file. The entry originates in a study of prognosis after radiotherapy for stage I lung cancer (dated by TCRdb to the early 2020s). About the full investigation: Between April 2018 and 2019, more than 15 stage I NSCLC patients were enrolled in Nanjing, China. Oligometastatic NSCLC after surgical resection of the primary tumor was present in roughly five patients, while newly diagnosed primary stage I lung tumors were present in approximately 14. All patients were considered medically inoperable, owing to comorbidities in about 13 and refusal of surgery in seven or eight. The cohort comprised roughly 13 men and a handful of women with a median age of roughly 74 years, ranging from roughly 50 to 84 years. On tumor histology, over 10 patients had adenocarcinoma and several had squamous cell carcinoma. Using image-guided IMRT or VMAT, SBRT was delivered in 3 to 5 fractions at a biologically effective dose of at least 100 Gy. No patient received concurrent therapy alongside SBRT. About 20% of the 19 patients developed distant metastases after SBRT, at a median of approximately 7 months; the other 15 showed no significant progression. Peripheral blood TCR beta repertoires were profiled in stage I NSCLC patients before and after stereotactic body radiotherapy, and the study then linked these repertoires to distant failure. A total of around 38 blood samples from approximately 19 patients were sequenced, with one sample obtained before and one obtained after SBRT for each patient.

Two rounds of multiplex PCR were used to amplify the TCR beta CDR3 region from genomic DNA. The first PCR round used primers specific to each TRBV and TRBJ gene, and the primer sequences were filed in Chinese patent CN105087789A. Universal primers were used in the second round of PCR. The Roche High Pure PCR Template Preparation Kit was used to extract genomic DNA from frozen PBMCs. Libraries were sequenced paired-end with 151 bp reads on an Illumina HiSeq 3000. As for the authors' bioinformatics: CutAdapt was used to discard raw reads that did not contain the multiplex PCR primer sequences. PEAR was used to merge high-quality paired reads into contigs. TRB V, D and J gene segments were assigned to each contig with MiXCR by alignment to reference sequences. To remove sequencing errors, CDR3 sequences were clustered according to base quality and sequence similarity. Shannon entropy, normalized by the natural log of the productive TCR sequence number, served as the measure of diversity. Clonality was defined as one minus Shannon entropy divided by the natural log of the number of unique clonotypes. Using the Youden index from ROC curves, the researchers picked the repertoire-metric cut-offs for progression-free survival, and all analyses were carried out in R 3.5.3. The public sequencing data were trimmed at Q25 with fastp and processed into clonotypes with MiXCR by TCRdb, which kept only in-frame beta chains. Each entry is one CDR3 protein sequence, shown with its most common DNA and genes. The V and J calls were determined by TCRdb, not by the authors. The sample contains 15,000 to 20,000 distinct CDR3 sequences, 50% of them found a single time. The ten largest clonotypes hold 32% of the sample.

In the germline V gene, CDR1 corresponds to SGHNT and CDR2 to YENEEA. The CDR3 contains 13 residues, cysteine and phenylalanine counted. Only CDR3 DNA remains: 39 bases, in frame from the first base. Trimming takes 4 bases from V and 4 bases from J, and the germline ends sit 9 bases apart. No patient had a history of other malignancies or prior chemotherapy or radiotherapy, and all had node-negative disease on CT and PET/CT. At each of two time points, around 5.9 milliliters of peripheral venous blood were collected in EDTA tubes. PBMCs were isolated by Ficoll-Paque Plus density-gradient centrifugation. Right after collection, samples were placed at -80 degrees C and kept there until analysis. Findings and caveats that apply to the study as a whole: Whether the expanded TCR clones were tumor-specific was not determined. The small cohort and short follow-up limited the study, so independent validation of the findings is needed. None of the reported P values were adjusted for multiple comparisons. Post-SBRT Shannon entropy and its change from baseline were lower in patients who developed distant metastases; baseline Shannon entropy was not associated with metastases. After SBRT, the count of unique TCR clones dropped from a median of about 10,000 beforehand to several thousand afterward (Wilcoxon paired P=0.011). TRBV and TRBJ usage frequencies reportedly differed by metastasis status, in two V genes at baseline and in under 10 V and two J genes after SBRT.

Sequenced material: PBMCs, taken before or after stereotactic body radiation therapy (not recorded which). The clonotype originates from a donor aged 50 or older with non-small cell lung cancer. The rearrangement joined TRBV11-3 to TRBJ2-3, with no reliable assignment of the D segment. The nucleotide sequence reads TGTGCCAGCAGCTCCCCCCCTTCAGATACGCAGTATTTT. Its coded protein is CASSSPPSDTQYF. The CDR3 plus the reference TRBV11-3 and TRBJ2-3 genes for the other parts give the full variable domain: EAGVVQSPRYKIIEKKQPVAFWCNPISGHNTLYWYLQNLGQGPELLIRYENEEAVDDSQLPKDRFSAERLKGVDSTLKIQPAELGDSAVYLCASSSPPSDTQYFGPGTRLTVL.